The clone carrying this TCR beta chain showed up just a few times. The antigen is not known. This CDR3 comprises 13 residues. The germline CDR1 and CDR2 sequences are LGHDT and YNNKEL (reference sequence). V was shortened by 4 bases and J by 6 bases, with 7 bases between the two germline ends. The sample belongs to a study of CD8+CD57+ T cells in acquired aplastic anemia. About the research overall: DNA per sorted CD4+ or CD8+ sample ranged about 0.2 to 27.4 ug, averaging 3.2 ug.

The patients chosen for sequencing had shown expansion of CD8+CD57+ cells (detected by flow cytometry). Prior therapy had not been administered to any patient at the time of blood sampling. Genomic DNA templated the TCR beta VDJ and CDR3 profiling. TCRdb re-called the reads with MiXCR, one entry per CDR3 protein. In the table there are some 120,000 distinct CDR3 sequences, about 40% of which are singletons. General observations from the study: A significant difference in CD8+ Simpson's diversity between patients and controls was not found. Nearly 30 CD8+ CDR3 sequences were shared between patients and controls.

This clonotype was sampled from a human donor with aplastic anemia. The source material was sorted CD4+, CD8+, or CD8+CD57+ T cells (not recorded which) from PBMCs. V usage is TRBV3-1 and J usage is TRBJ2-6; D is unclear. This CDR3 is CASSPKAANVLTF. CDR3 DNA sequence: TGTGCCAGCAGCCCAAAAGCGGCCAACGTCCTGACTTTC.